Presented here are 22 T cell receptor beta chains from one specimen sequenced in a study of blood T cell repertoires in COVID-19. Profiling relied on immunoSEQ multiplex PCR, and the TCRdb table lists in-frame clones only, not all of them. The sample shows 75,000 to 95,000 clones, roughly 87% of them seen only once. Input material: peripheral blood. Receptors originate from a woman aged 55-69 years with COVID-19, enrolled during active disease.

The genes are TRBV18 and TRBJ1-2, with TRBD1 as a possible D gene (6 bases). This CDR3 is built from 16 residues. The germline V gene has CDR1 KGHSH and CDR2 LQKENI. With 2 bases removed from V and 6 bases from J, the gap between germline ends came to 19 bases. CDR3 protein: CASSPFGSDSNHGYTF. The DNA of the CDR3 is TGTGCCAGCTCACCATTTGGATCGGACAGCAACCATGGCTACACCTTC. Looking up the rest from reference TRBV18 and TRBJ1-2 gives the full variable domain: NAGVMQNPRHLVRRRGQEARLRCSPMKGHSHVYWYRQLPEEGLKFMVYLQKENIIDESGMPKERFSAEFPKEGPSILRIQQVVRGDSAAYFCASSPFGSDSNHGYTFGSGTRLTVV.

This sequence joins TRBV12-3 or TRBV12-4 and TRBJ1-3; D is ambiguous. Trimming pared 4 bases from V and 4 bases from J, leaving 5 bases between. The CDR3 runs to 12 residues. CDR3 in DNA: TGTGCCAGCAGTTACGCGGGAAACACCATATATTTT. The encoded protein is CASSYAGNTIYF.

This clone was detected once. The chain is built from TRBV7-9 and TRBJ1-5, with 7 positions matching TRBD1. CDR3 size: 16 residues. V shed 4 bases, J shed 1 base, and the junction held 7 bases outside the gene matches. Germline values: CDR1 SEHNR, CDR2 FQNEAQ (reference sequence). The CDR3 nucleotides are TGTGCCAGCAGCTCCGGAACAGGGGAGAGCAATCAGCCCCAGCATTTT. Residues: CASSSGTGESNQPQHF. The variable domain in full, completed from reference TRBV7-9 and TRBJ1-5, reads DTGVSQNPRHKITKRGQNVTFRCDPISEHNRLYWYRQTLGQGPEFLTYFQNEAQLEKSRLLSDRFSAERPKGSFSTLEIQRTEQGDSAMYLCASSSGTGESNQPQHFGDGTRLSIL.

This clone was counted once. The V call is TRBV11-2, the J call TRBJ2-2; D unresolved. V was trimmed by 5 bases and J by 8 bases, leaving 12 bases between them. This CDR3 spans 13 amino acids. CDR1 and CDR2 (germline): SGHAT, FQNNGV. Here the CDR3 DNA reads TGTGCCAGCAGCCCCGGGTGGGTTGGGGAGCTGTTTTTT. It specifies CASSPGWVGELFF.

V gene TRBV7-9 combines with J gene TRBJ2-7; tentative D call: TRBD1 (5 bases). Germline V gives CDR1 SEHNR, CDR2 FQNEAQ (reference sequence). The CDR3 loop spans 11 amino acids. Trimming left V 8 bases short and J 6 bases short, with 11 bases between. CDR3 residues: CASEGEGEQYF. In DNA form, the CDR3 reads TGTGCCAGCGAAGGGGAAGGCGAGCAGTACTTC.

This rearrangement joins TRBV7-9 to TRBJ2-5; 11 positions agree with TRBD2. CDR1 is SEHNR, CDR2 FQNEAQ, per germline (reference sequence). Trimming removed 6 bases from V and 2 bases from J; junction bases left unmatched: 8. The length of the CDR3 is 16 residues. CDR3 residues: CASSLAGGPKQETQYF. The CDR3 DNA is TGTGCCAGCAGTCTAGCGGGGGGACCGAAACAAGAGACCCAGTACTTC.

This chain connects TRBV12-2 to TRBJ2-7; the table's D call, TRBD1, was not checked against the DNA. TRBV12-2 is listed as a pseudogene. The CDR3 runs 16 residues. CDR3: CASRLWVAGIFYEQYF. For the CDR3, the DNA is TGTGCAAGTCGCTTATGGGTGGCAGGGATTTTCTACGAGCAGTACTTC.

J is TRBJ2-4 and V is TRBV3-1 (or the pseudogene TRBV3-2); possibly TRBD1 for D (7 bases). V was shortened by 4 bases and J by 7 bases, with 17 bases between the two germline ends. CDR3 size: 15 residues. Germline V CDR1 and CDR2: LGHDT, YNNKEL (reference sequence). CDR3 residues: CASSLPGGLGNIQYF. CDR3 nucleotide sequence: TGTGCCAGCAGCCTCCCAGGGGGGCTTGGGAACATTCAGTACTTC.

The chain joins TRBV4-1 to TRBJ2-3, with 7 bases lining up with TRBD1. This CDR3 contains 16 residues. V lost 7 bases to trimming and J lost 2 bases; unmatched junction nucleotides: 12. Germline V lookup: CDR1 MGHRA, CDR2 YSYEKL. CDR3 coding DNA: TGCGCCAGCAAAACCCTACCGGGGACAGCCACAGATACGCAGTATTTT. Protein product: CASKTLPGTATDTQYF.

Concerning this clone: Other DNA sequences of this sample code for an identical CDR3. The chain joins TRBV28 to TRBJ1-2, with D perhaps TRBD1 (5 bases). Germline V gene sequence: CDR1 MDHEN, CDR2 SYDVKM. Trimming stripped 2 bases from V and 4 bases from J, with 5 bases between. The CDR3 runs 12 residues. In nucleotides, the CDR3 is TGTGCCAGCAGTTTACAGGGCTATGGCTACACCTTC. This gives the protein CASSLQGYGYTF.

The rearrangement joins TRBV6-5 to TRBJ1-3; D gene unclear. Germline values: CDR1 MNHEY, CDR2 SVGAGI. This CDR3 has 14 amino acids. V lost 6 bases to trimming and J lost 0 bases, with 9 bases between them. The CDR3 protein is CASRPEFSGNTIYF. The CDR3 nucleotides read TGTGCCAGCAGACCGGAGTTCTCTGGAAACACCATATATTTT.

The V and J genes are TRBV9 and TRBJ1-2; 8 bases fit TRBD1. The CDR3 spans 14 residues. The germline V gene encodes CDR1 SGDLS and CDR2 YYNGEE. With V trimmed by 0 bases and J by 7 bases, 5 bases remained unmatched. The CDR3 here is CASSVGQGAGGYTF. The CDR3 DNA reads TGTGCCAGCAGCGTAGGTCAGGGGGCGGGTGGCTACACCTTC.

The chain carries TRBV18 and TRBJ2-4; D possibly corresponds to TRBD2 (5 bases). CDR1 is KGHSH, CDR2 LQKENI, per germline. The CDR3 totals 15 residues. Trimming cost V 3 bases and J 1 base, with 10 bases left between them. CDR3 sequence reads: CASSPLPGAKNIQYF. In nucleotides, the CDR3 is TGTGCCAGCTCACCCTTACCGGGGGCCAAAAACATTCAGTACTTC.

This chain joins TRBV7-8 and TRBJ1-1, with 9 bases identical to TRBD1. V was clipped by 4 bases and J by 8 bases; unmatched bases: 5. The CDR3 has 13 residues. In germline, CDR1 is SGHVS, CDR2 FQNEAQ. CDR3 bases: TGTGCCAGCAGCTCATGGGGACAGGGAGAAGCTTTCTTT. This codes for CASSSWGQGEAFF.

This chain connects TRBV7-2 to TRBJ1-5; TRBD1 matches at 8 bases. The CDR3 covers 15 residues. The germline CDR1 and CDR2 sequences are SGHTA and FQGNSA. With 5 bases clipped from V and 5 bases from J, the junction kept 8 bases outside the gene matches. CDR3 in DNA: TGTGCCAGCAGCCCCGGACAGGGTCTGTATCAGCCCCAGCATTTT. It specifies CASSPGQGLYQPQHF.

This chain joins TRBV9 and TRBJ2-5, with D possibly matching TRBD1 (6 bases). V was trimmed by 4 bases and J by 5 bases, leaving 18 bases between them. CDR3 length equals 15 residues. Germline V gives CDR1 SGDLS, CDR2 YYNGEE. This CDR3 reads CASSSGTPTAETQYF. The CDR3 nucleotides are TGTGCCAGCAGCTCCGGGACACCCACCGCTGAGACCCAGTACTTC.

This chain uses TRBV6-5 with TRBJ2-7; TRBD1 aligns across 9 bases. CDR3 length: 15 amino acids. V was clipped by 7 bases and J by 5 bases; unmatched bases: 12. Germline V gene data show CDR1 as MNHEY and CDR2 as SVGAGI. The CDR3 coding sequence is TGTGCCAGCACGGGGGGACAGGGCGCTTTGGACGAGCAGTACTTC. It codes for CASTGGQGALDEQYF.

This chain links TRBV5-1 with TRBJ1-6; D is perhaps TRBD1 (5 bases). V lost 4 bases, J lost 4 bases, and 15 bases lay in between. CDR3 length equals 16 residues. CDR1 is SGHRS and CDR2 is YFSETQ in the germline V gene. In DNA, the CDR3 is TGCGCCAGCAGCCTGGTGGGCCGGGGGTATAATTCACCCCTCCACTTT. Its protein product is CASSLVGRGYNSPLHF.

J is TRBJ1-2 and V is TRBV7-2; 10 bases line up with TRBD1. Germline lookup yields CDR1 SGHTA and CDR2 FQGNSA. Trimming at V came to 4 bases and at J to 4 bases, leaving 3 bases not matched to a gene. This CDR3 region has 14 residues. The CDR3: CASSSGQGVYGYTF. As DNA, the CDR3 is TGTGCCAGCAGCTCCGGACAGGGGGTCTATGGCTACACCTTC.

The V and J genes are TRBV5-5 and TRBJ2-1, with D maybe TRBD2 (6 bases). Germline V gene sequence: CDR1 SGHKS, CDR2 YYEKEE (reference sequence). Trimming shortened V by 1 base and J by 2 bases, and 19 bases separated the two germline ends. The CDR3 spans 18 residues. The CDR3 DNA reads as TGTGCCAGCAGCTTGAATTGGCCCGGCGGGGCCGCCTACAATGAGCAGTTCTTC. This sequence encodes CASSLNWPGGAAYNEQFF.

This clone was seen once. The CDR3 DNA is TGTGCCAGCAGTTTACTTTCCGCAACTAATGAAAAACTGTTTTTT. As protein: CASSLLSATNEKLFF. This rearrangement joins TRBV27 to TRBJ1-4; D gene ambiguous. The CDR3 is made up of 15 amino acids. The germline CDR1 and CDR2 sequences are MNHEY and SMNVEV (reference sequence). Trimming took 2 bases from V and 0 from J, leaving 7 bases between them.

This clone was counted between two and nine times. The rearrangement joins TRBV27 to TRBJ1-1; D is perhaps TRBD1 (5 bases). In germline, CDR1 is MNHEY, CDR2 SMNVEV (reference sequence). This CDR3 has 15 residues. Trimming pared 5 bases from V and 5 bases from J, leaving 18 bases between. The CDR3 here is CASSAHPTRGTEAFF. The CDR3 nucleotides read TGTGCCAGCAGTGCCCACCCCACGCGGGGGACTGAAGCTTTCTTT.